This T cell receptor beta chain was observed in a study of blood T cell repertoires in COVID-19. CDR1 SGHNT and CDR2 YYREEE come from the germline V gene (reference sequence). V shed 4 bases and J shed 6 bases, with 10 bases lying between them. The CDR3 runs 13 residues. In its sample, this clone was seen once. Only in-frame clones appear in the TCRdb table, and some are missing; sequencing was by immunoSEQ multiplex PCR. The repertoire consists of approximately 50,000 clones, with about 86% occurring once and the leading ten covering less than 3%. The V gene is TRBV5-4, the J gene TRBJ2-2, with unresolved D. This TCR derives from a woman older than 75 with acute or convalescent COVID-19. Sequencing used peripheral blood. The CDR3 sequence: CASSLPRAGELFF. The CDR3 coding sequence is TGTGCCAGCAGCCTCCCCCGGGCCGGGGAGCTGTTTTTT.